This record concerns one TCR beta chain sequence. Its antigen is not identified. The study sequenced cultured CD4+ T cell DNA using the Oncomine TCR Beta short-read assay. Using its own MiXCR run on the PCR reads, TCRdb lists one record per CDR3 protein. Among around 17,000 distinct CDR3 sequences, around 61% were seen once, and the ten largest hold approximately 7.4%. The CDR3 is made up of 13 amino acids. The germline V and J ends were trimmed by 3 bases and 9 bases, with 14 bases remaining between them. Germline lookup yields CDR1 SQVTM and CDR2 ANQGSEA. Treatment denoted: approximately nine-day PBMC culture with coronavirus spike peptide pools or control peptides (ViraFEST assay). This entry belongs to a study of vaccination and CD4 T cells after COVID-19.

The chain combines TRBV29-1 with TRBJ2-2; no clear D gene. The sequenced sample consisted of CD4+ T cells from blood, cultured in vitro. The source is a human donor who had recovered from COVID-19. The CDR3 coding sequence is TGCAGCGTTGAGATGCGGAGTAAAAGGGAGCTGTTTTTT. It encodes CSVEMRSKRELFF.